This is a list of T cell receptor beta chains from one sample in a study of blood T cell repertoires in COVID-19. The data were produced by immunoSEQ multiplex PCR, yet TCRdb's version contains in-frame clones alone and is incomplete. The sample carries about 170,000 clones, around 84% recorded once. Sequenced sample: peripheral blood. All receptors come from a woman between 70 and 85 years old with COVID-19, enrolled during active disease. Both conserved end residues are part of each CDR3. Each record gives: J gene, V gene, clone size, D gene, CDR3 protein, CDR3 DNA. The D gene is left open where the match is weak. Some rows have no size entry. The others give once, few or many, or a class for an expanded clone.

TRBJ2-3 TRBV5-4 NA TRBD2 CASSFGGTDTQYF TGTGCCAGCAGCTTCGGGGGGACTGATACGCAGTATTTT
TRBJ2-7 TRBV7-2 NA NA CASSETVQYEQYF TGTGCCAGCAGCGAAACAGTACAGTACGAGCAGTACTTC
TRBJ1-4 TRBV29-1 NA NA CSVLLGPREKLFF TGCAGCGTGCTTTTGGGGCCAAGGGAAAAACTGTTTTTT
TRBJ1-1 TRBV28 NA NA CASSRAGNLNTEAFF TGTGCCAGCAGCCGCGCAGGGAACTTGAACACTGAAGCTTTCTTT
TRBJ1-6 TRBV12-3/TRBV12-4 few NA CASRAAGNSPLHF TGTGCCAGCAGAGCCGCAGGCAATTCACCCCTCCACTTT
TRBJ1-1 TRBV5-1 NA NA CASSFGTPGTEAFF TGCGCCAGCAGCTTCGGGACTCCTGGGACTGAAGCTTTCTTT
TRBJ1-1 TRBV5-1 NA NA CASSWAGGRNTEAFF TGCGCCAGCAGCTGGGCGGGTGGTCGGAACACTGAAGCTTTCTTT
TRBJ1-6 TRBV5-1 NA NA CASSLDGSSYNSPLHF TGCGCCAGCAGCTTGGACGGGAGCTCCTATAATTCACCCCTCCACTTT
TRBJ2-3 TRBV5-1 NA TRBD2 CASSLGLARGTDTQYF TGCGCCAGCAGCTTGGGACTAGCGAGGGGCACAGATACGCAGTATTTT
TRBJ1-5 TRBV2 NA NA CASSEAVGGRPQHF TGTGCCAGCAGTGAAGCAGTAGGGGGACGGCCCCAGCATTTT
TRBJ1-3 TRBV18 NA TRBD1 CASSPGQRGSGNTIYF TGTGCCAGCTCACCGGGACAGAGAGGCTCTGGAAACACCATATATTTT
TRBJ1-1 TRBV27 few NA CASSPPARPAFF TGTGCCAGCAGTCCCCCTGCGAGGCCCGCTTTCTTT
TRBJ1-5 TRBV6-5 few TRBD1 CASSNDRVYQPQHF TGTGCCAGCAGTAACGACAGGGTGTATCAGCCCCAGCATTTT
TRBJ2-3 TRBV4-1 NA NA CASSQADTDTQYF TGCGCCAGCAGCCAAGCAGACACAGATACGCAGTATTTT
TRBJ2-5 TRBV10-3 NA NA CAISLGGETQYF TGTGCCATATCCCTAGGAGGAGAGACCCAGTACTTC
TRBJ2-1 TRBV21-1 NA NA CASSKFVPGLDHNEQFF TGTGCCAGCAGCAAATTCGTCCCGGGACTAGACCACAATGAGCAGTTCTTC
TRBJ1-5 TRBV30 NA NA CAWRVRGGSGQPQHF TGTGCCTGGAGGGTGCGGGGGGGCTCGGGTCAGCCCCAGCATTTT
TRBJ1-2 TRBV9 NA TRBD1 CASSPQGASGYTF TGTGCCAGCAGCCCTCAGGGGGCGAGTGGCTACACCTTC
TRBJ1-3 TRBV30 NA TRBD1 CAWSIPTGTGNTIYF TGTGCCTGGAGTATTCCGACAGGGACCGGAAACACCATATATTTT
TRBJ2-3 TRBV7-3 NA TRBD2 CASSLVPGGSTDTQYF TGTGCCAGCAGCTTAGTTCCGGGGGGGAGCACAGATACGCAGTATTTT
TRBJ1-2 TRBV12-3/TRBV12-4 NA NA CASSSGVRYGYTF TGTGCCAGCAGCTCAGGGGTGCGGTATGGCTACACCTTC
TRBJ2-1 TRBV15 NA NA CATSRDFGTILYNEQFF TGTGCCACCAGCAGAGATTTTGGTACTATCCTATACAATGAGCAGTTCTTC
TRBJ2-7 TRBV5-1 few TRBD1 CASSRDRDSYEQYF TGCGCCAGCAGCCGGGACAGGGACTCCTACGAGCAGTACTTC
TRBJ2-1 TRBV28 NA NA CASSLVDFQFF TGTGCCAGCAGTTTAGTGGACTTTCAGTTCTTC
TRBJ1-1 TRBV7-9 NA NA CASSPGGAMNTEAFF TGTGCCAGCAGCCCGGGAGGGGCGATGAACACTGAAGCTTTCTTT
TRBJ1-1 TRBV6-5 NA NA CASHPGGKAFF TGTGCCAGCCATCCCGGAGGTAAAGCTTTCTTT
TRBJ1-5 TRBV28 NA NA CASSLVAQPQHF TGTGCCAGCAGTTTAGTGGCCCAGCCCCAGCATTTT
TRBJ2-1 TRBV11-2 NA NA CASSLSEVNEQFF TGTGCCAGCAGCTTGTCGGAGGTCAATGAGCAGTTCTTC
TRBJ2-2 TRBV27 NA NA CASSLSMLPGELFF TGTGCCAGCAGTTTATCCATGCTACCCGGGGAGCTGTTTTTT
TRBJ2-1 TRBV7-2 NA TRBD2 CASSLEMGLSYNEQFF TGTGCCAGCAGCTTGGAAATGGGACTATCCTACAATGAGCAGTTCTTC